A selection of T cell receptor beta chains follows, all from one sample in a study of patients and donors after allogeneic stem cell transplantation. TCRdb fed the RT-PCR reads into MiXCR, producing one record per CDR3 protein. The table records roughly 960,000 distinct CDR3 sequences, roughly 18% of them present only once. Sample: blood, either unsorted or a sorted T cell fraction (not recorded which). Receptors originate from a human donor who was either an allogeneic HSCT recipient or a stem cell or donor lymphocyte infusion donor (not recorded which). It is not recorded whose cells these are; they may come from a transplant donor. CDR3s include the opening cysteine and the closing phenylalanine or tryptophan. A D gene is named only where the DNA matches it firmly. The size of a clone is reported for some rows only, either as once, few or many, or as a class for expanded clones.

TRBV9	TRBJ2-1	-	-	TGTGCCAGCAGCGTAGTTGCCCAGGCGGGGAGTGAGCAGTTCTTC	CASSVVAQAGSEQFF
TRBV30	TRBJ2-7	-	TRBD2	TGTGCCTGGAGTCTTCCCGGGACTAGCGGATCCTACGAGCAGTACTTC	CAWSLPGTSGSYEQYF
TRBV4-1	TRBJ1-1	few	-	TGCGCCAGCAGCCAAGAGAGAGGGTGGGGTGAAGCTTTCTTT	CASSQERGWGEAFF
TRBV4-1	TRBJ2-1	few	TRBD1	TGCGCCAGCAGCCTATACGGACAGGGGACCTACAATGAGCAGTTCTTC	CASSLYGQGTYNEQFF
TRBV24-1	TRBJ2-1	many	TRBD2	TGTGCCACCAGCCCCATGTCTAGCGGGAGGGCCTACAATGAGCAGTTCTTC	CATSPMSSGRAYNEQFF
TRBV5-1	TRBJ1-1	few	-	TGCGCCAGCAGCTTGAGCGGACATATAAACACTGAAGCTTTCTTT	CASSLSGHINTEAFF
TRBV7-9	TRBJ1-3	-	TRBD1	TGTGCCAGCAGCCCCGGATGGGACAGGGTCTCTGGAAACACCATATATTTT	CASSPGWDRVSGNTIYF
TRBV3-1	TRBJ2-5	many	TRBD2	TGTGCCAGCAGCCCGGGACTAGCGGAAGAGACCCAGTACTTC	CASSPGLAEETQYF
TRBV25-1	TRBJ2-7	-	-	TGTGCCAGCAAAGGTTCAGGGCGAGTGGGAGAGCAGTACTTC	CASKGSGRVGEQYF
TRBV10-3	TRBJ2-7	few	-	TGTGCCATCAGTGCCAGGGGTAGTGAGCAGTACTTC	CAISARGSEQYF
TRBV6-2/TRBV6-3	TRBJ2-1	few	TRBD1	TGTGCCAGCAGTCAACCTAGACAGGGGAGGTTGAATGAGCAGTTCTTC	CASSQPRQGRLNEQFF
TRBV12-3/TRBV12-4	TRBJ2-7	many	-	TGTGCCAGCAGTTTAAGACCCCCGAGCTCCTACGAGCAGTACTTC	CASSLRPPSSYEQYF
TRBV5-8	TRBJ2-5	-	-	TGTGCCAGCAGCTTGGGTAGCGGACAAATCCAAGAGACCCAGTACTTC	CASSLGSGQIQETQYF
TRBV13	TRBJ1-2	few	-	TGTGCCAGCAGCCTAAACAGAGCATATGGCTACACCTTC	CASSLNRAYGYTF
TRBV7-8	TRBJ1-5	many	TRBD1	TGTGCCAGCAGCTGGGGACAGGGAATGTCTCAACCCCAGCATTTT	CASSWGQGMSQPQHF
TRBV7-8	TRBJ1-2	few	-	TGTGCCAGCAGCTTAATCTCGCGGTCCCCTTATGGCTACACCTTC	CASSLISRSPYGYTF
TRBV12-3/TRBV12-4	TRBJ1-5	many	-	TGTGCCAGCAGTCAGAAACCGCCTGATTTAAGAGGCAATCAGCCCCAGCATTTT	CASSQKPPDLRGNQPQHF
TRBV11-2	TRBJ1-3	few	-	TGTGCCAGCAGCGGAGTTCGGGGTACCTCTGGAAACACCATATATTTT	CASSGVRGTSGNTIYF
TRBV7-2	TRBJ1-5	-	-	TGTGCCAGCAGCCCCACCTGGTCGTCGGGGGCTCAGCCCCAGCATTTT	CASSPTWSSGAQPQHF
TRBV5-1	TRBJ2-4	-	TRBD1	TGCGCCAGCAGCTCCGGGACAGGGAAAAACATTCAGTACTTC	CASSSGTGKNIQYF
TRBV20-1	TRBJ1-2	-	-	TGCAGTGCTCTACACCGGGACCTTTGGGGCTACACCTTC	CSALHRDLWGYTF
TRBV5-1	TRBJ2-7	many	TRBD2	TGTGCCAGCAGTCCTCCGGGACTAGCGGTCCTTGAGCAGTACTTC	CASSPPGLAVLEQYF
TRBV12-3/TRBV12-4	TRBJ1-1	few	-	TGTGCCAGCAGTTTGGGACGGCAAGCTTTCTTT	CASSLGRQAFF
TRBV28	TRBJ1-5	-	TRBD1	TGTGCCAGCAGTGAGCAGCAGGGGGACCAGCCCCAGCATTTT	CASSEQQGDQPQHF
TRBV2	TRBJ1-4	-	-	TGTGCCAGCAGTGAAGCGCTTGGGTGGCGAGATGAAAAACTGTTTTTT	CASSEALGWRDEKLFF
TRBV5-6	TRBJ2-1	few	-	TGTGCCAGCAGCTTGGTAGGAGCGAGCTCCTACAATGAGCAGTTCTTC	CASSLVGASSYNEQFF
TRBV6-5	TRBJ2-7	once	-	TGTGCCAGCAGTTACTCGACCGGACGAGAGCAGTACTTC	CASSYSTGREQYF
TRBV12-3/TRBV12-4	TRBJ2-7	many	TRBD2	TGTGCCAGCAGCCAGGGACTAGCGGGTACCTACGAGCAGTACTTC	CASSQGLAGTYEQYF
TRBV5-4	TRBJ1-1	few	-	TGTGCCAGCAGCTTGGCCGGGCAGGTACGGACTGAAGCTTTCTTT	CASSLAGQVRTEAFF
TRBV9	TRBJ1-2	-	-	TGTGCCAGCAGCGTAGGGGCCCAGGGTCCTAACTATGGCTACACCTTC	CASSVGAQGPNYGYTF
TRBV11-2	TRBJ1-2	-	-	TGTGCCAGCAGCTTAGTTCGATCGGCGGAAGTCCCCTTC	CASSLVRSAEVPF
TRBV10-3	TRBJ2-1	-	-	TGTGCCATCAGTGATGCCTACAATGAGCAGTTCTTC	CAISDAYNEQFF